Sequencing of this T cell receptor (beta chain) was carried out in a study of T-cell memory formation after mild COVID-19. Study-level results: Pre-infection memory contained some responding clones, which suggested that cross-reactive memory had joined. Clones shrinking from day 15 to 85 showed even CD4/CD8 mixes; later expanders tilted CD4+.

The CDR3 runs 11 residues. Trimming left V 5 bases short and J 5 bases short, with 4 bases between. In this sample, this clonotype turned up a few times. Its target is unknown. TCRdb re-called the 5' RACE reads through MiXCR, storing one row per CDR3 protein. Here the sample spans roughly 280,000 distinct CDR3 sequences, roughly 8.2% being singletons. The rearrangement links TRBV12-3 or TRBV12-4 to TRBJ2-1; no definite D call. The source material was PBMCs or a T cell subset sorted from them (not recorded which). The sequence was obtained from a man aged 18 to 30 who had mild COVID-19 (a few samples of this study predate the infection). Cell type and time point are not known. In DNA, the CDR3 is TGTGCCAGCAGTAAAGACAATGAGCAGTTCTTC. It codes for CASSKDNEQFF.